This record covers a single T cell receptor (beta chain). Germline V gene sequence: CDR1 MDHEN, CDR2 SYDVKM. V lost 6 bases to trimming and J lost 5 bases; unmatched junction nucleotides: 3. The CDR3 runs to 13 residues. This specimen comes from a study of technical replicates of blood from a handful of donors. Assay: immunoSEQ multiplex PCR; the TCRdb copy retains only in-frame clones and omits some. This sample has 75,000 to 95,000 clones, with 95% found just once. This clonotype originated in a human donor in good health. The genes are TRBV28 and TRBJ2-3; the match to TRBD2 covers 9 bases. Sequenced: T cells isolated from PBMCs. This CDR3 is CASRASGKDTQYF. For the CDR3, the DNA is TGTGCCAGCAGGGCTAGCGGGAAAGATACGCAGTATTTT.